One sample yielded the 30 T cell receptor beta chains listed below, sequenced in a study of T-cell reconstitution after alpha-beta-depleted transplantation in children. Preparing the TCRbeta library involved the use of unique molecular identifiers. TCRdb passed the PCR reads through MiXCR, listing each CDR3 protein once. Found here are around 370,000 distinct CDR3 sequences, around a tenth of them singletons; the top ten hold 2% to 3%. Sequences were derived from PBMCs from the stem cell graft donor, sampled from the stem cell graft. All receptors derive from a human donor who donated a stem cell graft to a child with acute lymphoblastic leukemia.

The V call is TRBV6-1, the J call TRBJ1-5; D is unresolved. The germline CDR1 and CDR2 sequences are MNHNS and SASEGT. The ends were cut back, 4 bases at V and 2 bases at J, with 12 bases in the middle. The CDR3 is 15 amino acids. In DNA form, the CDR3 reads TGTGCCAGCAGTGGGCGCCGAGGCGGCAATCAGCCCCAGCATTTT. Its translation is CASSGRRGGNQPQHF.

V usage is TRBV27 and J usage is TRBJ1-2; D uncertain. The CDR3 runs 14 residues. Germline V gene sequence: CDR1 MNHEY, CDR2 SMNVEV (reference sequence). V was pared by 2 bases and J by 4 bases, with 11 bases between. In DNA form, the CDR3 reads TGTGCCAGCAGTTTAATGAGGGATGGCTATGGCTACACCTTC. Amino acid sequence: CASSLMRDGYGYTF.

This chain joins TRBV4-1 and TRBJ2-1; D possibly uses TRBD1 or TRBD2 (5 bases each). V was shortened by 0 bases and J by 7 bases, with 25 bases between the two germline ends. Per the germline V gene, CDR1 is MGHRA and CDR2 is YSYEKL. The CDR3 has 19 residues. The CDR3 reads CASSQDGTDDGSAGNEQFF. DNA of the CDR3: TGCGCCAGCAGCCAAGACGGGACGGATGATGGGAGCGCCGGTAATGAGCAGTTCTTC.

This clonotype showed up just a few times. The V gene is TRBV27, the J gene TRBJ2-3; TRBD1 matches at 11 bases. The length of the CDR3 is 15 residues. Trimming at V came to 5 bases and at J to 6 bases, leaving 7 bases not matched to a gene. Looked up from germline, CDR1 is MNHEY and CDR2 is SMNVEV (reference sequence). CDR3 coding DNA: TGTGCCAGCAGTCCAGGGACAGGGGGGTCCGATACGCAGTATTTT. Amino acids: CASSPGTGGSDTQYF.

This clonotype was seen a handful of times. This chain uses TRBV4-3 with TRBJ2-1; D is possibly TRBD1 or TRBD2 (5 bases each). Germline CDR1 reads LGHNA; CDR2 reads YSLEER. V was trimmed by 0 bases and J by 6 bases, leaving 12 bases between them. The CDR3 contains 15 residues. The CDR3 DNA follows: TGCGCCAGCAGCCAAGAGAGAGGGGCGATCAATGAGCAGTTCTTC. Translated, it gives CASSQERGAINEQFF.

Only a few counts were recorded for this clonotype. The CDR3 bases are TGTGCCACCAGTGATGGGGGGGAGAAAACCGGGGAGCTGTTTTTT. Protein: CATSDGGEKTGELFF. The J gene is TRBJ2-2, the V gene TRBV24-1, with TRBD2 matching 7 bases. Trimming took 3 bases from V and 5 from J; bases not matched to a gene: 5. The length of the CDR3 is 15 residues. CDR1 is KGHDR, CDR2 SFDVKD, per germline.

The table lists this clonotype with a few counts. The J gene is TRBJ1-2, the V gene TRBV7-6; tentatively, D is TRBD1 (5 bases). This CDR3 contains 14 residues. Germline CDR1 SGHVS, CDR2 FNYEAQ. Trimming stripped 2 bases from V and 5 bases from J, with 12 bases between. The CDR3, as DNA: TGTGCCAGCAGCTTATCGGGGACGGATTATGGCTACACCTTC. Encoded protein: CASSLSGTDYGYTF.

This clonotype was seen more than once but under ten times. This chain connects TRBV12-3 or TRBV12-4 to TRBJ2-5, with D uncertain. V was clipped by 3 bases and J by 0 bases, with 8 bases between them. The CDR3 totals 14 residues. The CDR3, as DNA: TGTGCCAGCAGTTTCGAGGCCTACCAAGAGACCCAGTACTTC. It specifies CASSFEAYQETQYF.

The chain is built from TRBV10-2 and TRBJ1-4; D is unresolved. V shed 6 bases and J shed 5 bases, with 13 bases lying between them. Germline-derived CDR1 and CDR2 are WSHSY and SAAADI. CDR3 length: 14 amino acids. The CDR3: CASRGWAQNEKLFF. CDR3 coding DNA: TGCGCCAGCAGGGGGTGGGCGCAAAATGAAAAACTGTTTTTT.

This clonotype was seen more than once but under ten times. The rearrangement links TRBV7-3 to TRBJ2-1; TRBD2 matches 8 bases. The J segment lost 8 bases and the V segment lost 2 bases, leaving 14 bases of the junction unmatched. This CDR3 spans 17 amino acids. Germline V lookup: CDR1 SGHTA, CDR2 FQGTGA. For the CDR3, the DNA is TGTGCCAGCAGCTTATCCCCAACGGGAGGGCCTCAAGATGAGCAGTTCTTC. Its translation: CASSLSPTGGPQDEQFF.

There are a few counts of this clonotype. V and J are TRBV5-6 and TRBJ2-5; 8 bases align to TRBD1. CDR3 length: 15 residues. CDR1 SGHDT and CDR2 YYEEEE come from the germline V gene. The trim removed 3 bases at V and 5 bases at J, leaving 9 bases unmatched. This chain's CDR3 is CASSWPGGAEETQYF. The CDR3 coding sequence is TGTGCCAGCAGCTGGCCAGGGGGCGCGGAGGAGACCCAGTACTTC.

This clonotype appeared a few times. V and J are TRBV6-2 or TRBV6-3 and TRBJ2-7, with TRBD2 matching over 14 bases. The V gene end was trimmed by 8 bases and the J gene end by 2 bases; junction bases not matched to a gene: 17. Germline CDR1 is MNHEY and CDR2 is SVGEGT. The CDR3 extends over 19 amino acids. CDR3 residues: CASRPPSGTSGRTTYEQYF. CDR3 DNA sequence: TGTGCCAGCCGACCCCCCTCCGGGACTAGCGGGAGAACGACCTACGAGCAGTACTTC.

Concerning this clonotype: A much larger clone sits a single nucleotide away, making a read error possible. The rearrangement uses TRBV6-5 and TRBJ1-1; D possibly corresponds to TRBD1 (6 bases). V dropped 7 bases and J dropped 3 bases, with 6 bases sitting between them. The CDR3 runs to 11 residues. Germline V gene data show CDR1 as MNHEY and CDR2 as SVGAGI. Here the CDR3 reads CASNRDTEAFF. CDR3 nucleotide sequence: TGTGCCAGCAACAGGGACACTGAAGCTTTCTTT.

This clonotype was picked up a small number of times. V usage is TRBV3-1 and J usage is TRBJ2-2; 10 positions match TRBD2. CDR3 length equals 17 residues. Per the germline V gene, CDR1 is LGHDT and CDR2 is YNNKEL (reference sequence). V dropped 0 bases and J dropped 8; count of bases not matched to a gene: 9. Here the CDR3 DNA reads TGTGCCAGCAGCCAAGATGTACTAGCGGGGTTCGCTGGGGAGCTGTTTTTT. Translated: CASSQDVLAGFAGELFF.

There are many counts of this clonotype. The rearrangement uses TRBV4-1 and TRBJ2-1; no reliable D call. This CDR3 spans 12 amino acids. CDR1 and CDR2 from the germline V gene are MGHRA and YSYEKL. V was trimmed by 3 bases and J by 9 bases, leaving 9 bases between them. CDR3 nucleotide sequence: TGCGCCAGCAGCCACCCCCAAGGTGAGCAGTTCTTC. It translates to CASSHPQGEQFF.

V is TRBV28 and J is TRBJ2-3; TRBD2 aligns across 15 bases. V dropped 6 bases and J dropped 2; count of bases not matched to a gene: 6. This CDR3 spans 17 amino acids. Germline loops: CDR1 MDHEN, CDR2 SYDVKM. The CDR3, as DNA: TGTGCCAGCAGACCTTGGACTAGCGGGAGGGCCACAGATACGCAGTATTTT. The encoded protein is CASRPWTSGRATDTQYF.

This rearrangement joins TRBV20-1 to TRBJ2-3, with D perhaps matching TRBD2 (6 bases). The CDR3 covers 13 residues. The germline CDR1 and CDR2 sequences are DFQATT and SNEGSKA (reference sequence). With 3 bases removed from V and 6 bases from J, the gap between germline ends came to 13 bases. CDR3 protein: CSARGLARDTQYF. The CDR3 coding sequence is TGCAGTGCTAGGGGGCTAGCGAGGGATACGCAGTATTTT.

This clonotype was recorded a few times. The rearrangement uses TRBV3-1 and TRBJ2-3; 7 nucleotides match TRBD2. The V gene's germline CDR1 is LGHDT and CDR2 YNNKEL (reference sequence). Trimming at V came to 4 bases and at J to 2 bases, leaving 6 bases not matched to a gene. This CDR3 comprises 15 residues. DNA for the CDR3: TGTGCCAGCAGCCTTCTAGCGGCTCCCACAGATACGCAGTATTTT. Protein product: CASSLLAAPTDTQYF.

This clonotype was seen more than once but under ten times. DNA of the CDR3: TGTGCCAGCAGAGACAACAGGGGAAGGGACTATGGCTACACCTTC. Translated: CASRDNRGRDYGYTF. This chain links TRBV12-3 or TRBV12-4 with TRBJ1-2; 7 bases are shared with TRBD1. This CDR3 spans 15 amino acids. J lost 3 bases, V lost 6 bases, and 10 bases had no gene match.

The V gene is TRBV5-1, the J gene TRBJ1-1; perhaps TRBD1 as D (5 bases). This CDR3 is 12 amino acids long. Trimming cost V 4 bases and J 5 bases, with 9 bases left between them. Germline V CDR1 and CDR2: SGHRS, YFSETQ. In DNA form, the CDR3 reads TGCGCCAGCAGCACTCAGGGAACTGAAGCTTTCTTT. Protein: CASSTQGTEAFF.

This clonotype was seen only a few times. The chain uses TRBV25-1 and TRBJ2-3, with D tentatively TRBD2 (5 bases). Germline CDR1 and CDR2: MGHDK and SYGVNS. V shed 4 bases and J shed 1 base, with 9 bases lying between them. The CDR3 is made up of 14 amino acids. The CDR3 loop reads CASSARDGTDTQYF. CDR3 nucleotide sequence: TGTGCCAGCAGTGCACGGGATGGCACAGATACGCAGTATTTT.

The rearrangement uses TRBV7-8 and TRBJ2-1, with a possible D match to TRBD2 (6 bases). The CDR3 runs 17 residues. The germline V and J ends were trimmed by 1 base and 3 bases, with 16 bases remaining between them. The V gene's germline CDR1 is SGHVS and CDR2 FQNEAQ. Here the CDR3 DNA reads TGTGCCAGCAGCTTAGGGTTGTTTGCGGGGCTCTACAATGAGCAGTTCTTC. This sequence encodes CASSLGLFAGLYNEQFF. Together with reference TRBV7-8 and TRBJ2-1, the CDR3 gives the full variable domain: GAGVSQSPRYKVAKRGQDVALRCDPISGHVSLFWYQQALGQGPEFLTYFQNEAQLDKSGLPSDRFFAERPEGSVSTLKIQRTQQEDSAVYLCASSLGLFAGLYNEQFFGPGTRLTVL.

This clonotype was seen a few times. The V gene is TRBV3-1, the J gene TRBJ2-3; D remains unclear. The CDR3 runs to 15 residues. The V end was cut by 4 bases, the J end by 0 bases, with 11 bases between. Germline V gene sequence: CDR1 LGHDT, CDR2 YNNKEL (reference sequence). CDR3 in DNA: TGTGCCAGCAGCCCCACGTGGGCAAGCACAGATACGCAGTATTTT. Translated, it gives CASSPTWASTDTQYF.

Many counts were recorded for this clonotype. J is TRBJ2-7 and V is TRBV7-3; the D is unclear. CDR1 and CDR2 (germline): SGHTA, FQGTGA. The V gene lost 0 bases and the J gene lost 6 bases, with 9 bases spanning the gap. CDR3 length: 13 residues. The CDR3 loop reads CASSLTGPSEQYF. For the CDR3, the DNA is TGTGCCAGCAGCTTAACGGGCCCTTCCGAGCAGTACTTC. The full variable domain, in which reference TRBV7-3 and TRBJ2-7 provide the parts outside the CDR3, is GAGVSQTPSNKVTEKGKYVELRCDPISGHTALYWYRQSLGQGPEFLIYFQGTGAADDSGLPNDRFFAVRPEGSVSTLKIQRTERGDSAVYLCASSLTGPSEQYFGPGTRLTVT.

This clonotype showed up many times. Sequence at one end of the junction differs from germline and may be a read error. The chain combines TRBV7-7 with TRBJ2-7, with D possibly matching TRBD1 (6 bases). Germline CDR1 and CDR2: SSHAT and FNYEAQ (reference sequence). The CDR3 extends over 14 amino acids. CDR3 DNA sequence: TGTGCTAGCAGCTTAGCTGGGGGCCAGGACGAGCAGTACTTC. Translating gives CASSLAGGQDEQYF.

The rearrangement joins TRBV9 to TRBJ2-1, with TRBD2 matching 10 bases. V lost 4 bases and J lost 7; bases outside the gene matches: 8. The CDR3 length is 15 residues. Germline CDR1 reads SGDLS; CDR2 reads YYNGEE. The CDR3 spells CASSPIAGGLNEQFF. DNA of the CDR3: TGTGCCAGCAGCCCTATAGCGGGGGGCCTTAATGAGCAGTTCTTC.

The chain recombines TRBV3-1 with TRBJ2-3; TRBD2 matches at 16 bases. This CDR3 is 18 amino acids long. Trimming removed 4 bases from V and 4 bases from J; junction bases left unmatched: 8. Germline values: CDR1 LGHDT, CDR2 YNNKEL (reference sequence). The CDR3 nucleotides read TGTGCCAGCAGCCGTGGGACTAGCGGGAGGGAAGGTGCAGATACGCAGTATTTT. This gives the protein CASSRGTSGREGADTQYF.

This clonotype was seen a few times. The CDR3 here is CASSLAFVSSGRVGLEQFF. The CDR3 coding sequence is TGTGCCAGCAGCTTAGCGTTCGTTTCTAGCGGGAGAGTGGGGTTGGAGCAGTTCTTC. The chain joins TRBV11-1 to TRBJ2-1; TRBD2 matches at 10 bases. CDR3 length equals 19 residues. V trimming: 0 bases; J trimming: 10 bases; junction bases outside the gene matches: 18. CDR1 and CDR2 from the germline V gene are SGHAT and FQDESV (reference sequence).

V and J are TRBV6-1 and TRBJ2-2, with 8 bases fitting TRBD1. There are 16 residues in the CDR3. In germline, CDR1 is MNHNS, CDR2 SASEGT. The V and J ends lost 5 bases and 6 bases, in that order; junction bases with no gene match: 11. The CDR3 region is CASSPPLTGVAGELFF. For the CDR3, the DNA is TGTGCCAGCAGTCCCCCTCTGACAGGGGTCGCCGGGGAGCTGTTTTTT.

In this sample, this clonotype turned up many times. This chain links TRBV7-2 with TRBJ1-2, with no clear D. The CDR3 has 14 amino acids. Germline values: CDR1 SGHTA, CDR2 FQGNSA. The V end lost 1 base, the J end lost 4 bases, and 10 bases lay between the germline ends. For the CDR3, the DNA is TGTGCCAGCAGCTTAGGGGCAGGCTCCTATGGCTACACCTTC. Amino acid sequence: CASSLGAGSYGYTF.